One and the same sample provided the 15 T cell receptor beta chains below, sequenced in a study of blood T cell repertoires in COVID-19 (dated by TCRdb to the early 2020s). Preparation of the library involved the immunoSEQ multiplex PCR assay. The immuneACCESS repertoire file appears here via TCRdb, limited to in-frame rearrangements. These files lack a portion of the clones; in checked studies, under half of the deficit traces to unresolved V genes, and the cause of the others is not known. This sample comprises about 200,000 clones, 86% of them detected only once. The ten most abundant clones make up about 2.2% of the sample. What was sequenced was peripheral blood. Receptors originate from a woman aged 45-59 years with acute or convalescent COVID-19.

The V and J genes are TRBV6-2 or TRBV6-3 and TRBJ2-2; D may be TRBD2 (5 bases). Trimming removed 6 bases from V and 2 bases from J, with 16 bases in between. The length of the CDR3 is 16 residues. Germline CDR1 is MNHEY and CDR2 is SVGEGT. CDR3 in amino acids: CASSIAGILNTGELFF. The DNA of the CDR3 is TGTGCCAGCAGCATCGCCGGGATTCTCAACACCGGGGAGCTGTTTTTT.

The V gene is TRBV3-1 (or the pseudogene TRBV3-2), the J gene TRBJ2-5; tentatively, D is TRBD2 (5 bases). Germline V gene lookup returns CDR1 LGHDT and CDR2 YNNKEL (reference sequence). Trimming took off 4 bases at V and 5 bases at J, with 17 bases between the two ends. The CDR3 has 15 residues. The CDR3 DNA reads TGTGCCAGCAGCCCCAGTGCTAGCCGTGGGGAGACCCAGTACTTC. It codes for CASSPSASRGETQYF.

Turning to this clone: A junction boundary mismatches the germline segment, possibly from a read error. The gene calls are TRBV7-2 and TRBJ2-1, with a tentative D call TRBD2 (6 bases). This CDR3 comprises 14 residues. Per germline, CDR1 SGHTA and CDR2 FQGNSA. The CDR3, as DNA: TGTGCCAGCAGCCTAGCGCGGGAATACAATGAGCAGTTCTTC. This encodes CASSLAREYNEQFF.

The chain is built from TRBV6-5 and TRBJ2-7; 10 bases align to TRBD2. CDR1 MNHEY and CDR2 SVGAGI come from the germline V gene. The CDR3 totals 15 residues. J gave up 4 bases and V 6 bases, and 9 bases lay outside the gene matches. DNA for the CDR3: TGTGCCAGCAGGGGGCTAGCGGGAGTTGGGTACGAGCAGTACTTC. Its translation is CASRGLAGVGYEQYF.

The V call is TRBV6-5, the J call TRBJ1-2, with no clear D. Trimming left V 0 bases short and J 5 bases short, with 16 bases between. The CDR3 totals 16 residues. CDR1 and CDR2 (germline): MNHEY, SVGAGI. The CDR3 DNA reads TGTGCCAGCAGTTACTCAGCGGCGGAGGCTGGGTATGGCTACACCTTC. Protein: CASSYSAAEAGYGYTF.

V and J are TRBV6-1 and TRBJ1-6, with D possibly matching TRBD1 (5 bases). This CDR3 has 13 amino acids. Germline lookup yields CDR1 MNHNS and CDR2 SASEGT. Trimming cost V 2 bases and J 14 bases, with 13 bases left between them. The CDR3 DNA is TGTGCCAGCAGTGAACCACAGGTTTTATCCCTCCACTTT. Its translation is CASSEPQVLSLHF.

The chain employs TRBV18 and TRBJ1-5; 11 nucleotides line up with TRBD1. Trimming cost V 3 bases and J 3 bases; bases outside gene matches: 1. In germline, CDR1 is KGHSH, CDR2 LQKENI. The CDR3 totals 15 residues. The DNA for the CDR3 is TGTGCCAGCTCACCGGGACAGGGGGACAATCAGCCCCAGCATTTT. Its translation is CASSPGQGDNQPQHF.

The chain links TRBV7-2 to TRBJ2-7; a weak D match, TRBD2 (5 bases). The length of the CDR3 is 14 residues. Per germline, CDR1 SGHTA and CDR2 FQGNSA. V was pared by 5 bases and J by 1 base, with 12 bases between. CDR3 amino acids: CASSPNGISYEQYF. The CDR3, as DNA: TGTGCCAGCAGCCCGAACGGGATTTCCTACGAGCAGTACTTC.

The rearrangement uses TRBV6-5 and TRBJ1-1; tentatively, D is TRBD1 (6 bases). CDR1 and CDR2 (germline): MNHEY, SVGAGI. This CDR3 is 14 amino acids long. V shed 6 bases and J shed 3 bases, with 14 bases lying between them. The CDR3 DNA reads TGTGCCAGCAGGGACAGACCACCCGACACTGAAGCTTTCTTT. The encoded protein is CASRDRPPDTEAFF.

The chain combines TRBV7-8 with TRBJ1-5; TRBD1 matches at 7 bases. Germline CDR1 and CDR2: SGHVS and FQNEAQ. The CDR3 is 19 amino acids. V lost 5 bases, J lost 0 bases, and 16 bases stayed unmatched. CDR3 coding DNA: TGTGCCAGCAGCCAAGACAGGGCCCTTCCTCCTTATAGCAATCAGCCCCAGCATTTT. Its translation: CASSQDRALPPYSNQPQHF.

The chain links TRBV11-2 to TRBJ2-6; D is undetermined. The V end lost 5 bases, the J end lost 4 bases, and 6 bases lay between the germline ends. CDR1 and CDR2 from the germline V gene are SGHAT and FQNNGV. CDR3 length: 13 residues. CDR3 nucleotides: TGTGCCAGCAGCCTCGGGGGGGCCAACGTCCTGACTTTC. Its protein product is CASSLGGANVLTF.

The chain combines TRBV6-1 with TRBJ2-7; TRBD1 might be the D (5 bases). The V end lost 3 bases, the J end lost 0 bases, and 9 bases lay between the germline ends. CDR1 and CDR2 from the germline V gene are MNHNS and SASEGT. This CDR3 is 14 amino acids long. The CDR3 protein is CASSDRQSSYEQYF. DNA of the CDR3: TGTGCCAGCAGTGACCGACAGAGCTCCTACGAGCAGTACTTC.

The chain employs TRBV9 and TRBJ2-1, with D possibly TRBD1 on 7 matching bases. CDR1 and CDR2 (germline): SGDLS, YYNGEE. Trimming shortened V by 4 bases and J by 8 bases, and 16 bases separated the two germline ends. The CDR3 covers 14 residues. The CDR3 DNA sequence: TGTGCCAGCAGCTCCGGCTCCAGGGGGGATGAGCAGTTCTTC. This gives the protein CASSSGSRGDEQFF.

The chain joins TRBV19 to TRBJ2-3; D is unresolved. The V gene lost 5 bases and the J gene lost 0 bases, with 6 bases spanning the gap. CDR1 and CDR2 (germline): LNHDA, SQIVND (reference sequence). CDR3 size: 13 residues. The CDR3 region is CASSSVSTDTQYF. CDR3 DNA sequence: TGTGCCAGTAGTTCCGTCAGCACAGATACGCAGTATTTT.

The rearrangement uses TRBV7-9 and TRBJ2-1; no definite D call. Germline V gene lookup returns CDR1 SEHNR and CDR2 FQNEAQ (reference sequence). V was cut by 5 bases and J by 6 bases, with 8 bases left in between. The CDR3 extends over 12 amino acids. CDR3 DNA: TGTGCCAGCAGCCTCGACATCAATGAGCAGTTCTTC. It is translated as CASSLDINEQFF.